The source of this TCR beta chain is a study of radiotherapy plus CTLA-4 blockade in lung cancer. General study points: Reportedly, early blood T cell clone dynamics best predicted response, with interferon-beta. After treatment with radiotherapy plus ipilimumab, TCR clones that came from the tumor expanded in blood.

Using immunoSEQ multiplex PCR, the repertoire was profiled, and TCRdb retains in-frame clones only, with some absent. The sample records approximately 98,000 clones, 80% to 85% being singletons. CDR1 is MNHNS and CDR2 is SASEGT in the germline V gene. The CDR3 runs to 15 residues. Trimming took off 6 bases at V and 3 bases at J, with 14 bases between the two ends. To note about this clone: Its antigen remains unknown.

Focal radiation plus CTLA-4 blockade with ipilimumab was given to patients with chemo-refractory metastatic non-small-cell lung cancer. The sequence derives from a human donor with non-small cell lung cancer who had a partial response to radiotherapy plus ipilimumab. This sample comprised peripheral blood, obtained from a patient treated with radiotherapy plus ipilimumab. The chain couples TRBV6-1 to TRBJ1-4; tentative D call: TRBD1 (6 bases). The CDR3 loop is CASSPTGLPNEKLFF. The CDR3 DNA sequence: TGTGCCAGCAGCCCAACAGGGCTTCCTAATGAAAAACTGTTTTTT.